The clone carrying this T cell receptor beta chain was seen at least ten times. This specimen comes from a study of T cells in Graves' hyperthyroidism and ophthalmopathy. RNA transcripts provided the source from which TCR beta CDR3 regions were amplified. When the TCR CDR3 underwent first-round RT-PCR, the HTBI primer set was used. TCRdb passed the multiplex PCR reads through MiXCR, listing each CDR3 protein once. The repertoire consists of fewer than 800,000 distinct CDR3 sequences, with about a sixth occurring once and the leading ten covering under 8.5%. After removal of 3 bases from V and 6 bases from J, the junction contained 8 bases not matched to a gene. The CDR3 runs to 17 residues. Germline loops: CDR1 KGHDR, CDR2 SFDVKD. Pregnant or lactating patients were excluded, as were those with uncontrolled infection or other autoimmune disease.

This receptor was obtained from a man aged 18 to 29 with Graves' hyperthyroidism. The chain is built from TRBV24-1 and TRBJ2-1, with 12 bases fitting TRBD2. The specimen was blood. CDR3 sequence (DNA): TGTGCCACCAGTGATCCACTACTAGCGGGAGGTGGCAATGAGCAGTTCTTC. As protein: CATSDPLLAGGGNEQFF.